Listed below are T cell receptor beta chains from one sample, sequenced in a study of early T cells in non-severe SARS-CoV-2 infection. TCRdb ran MiXCR on the 5' RACE reads and lists one entry per CDR3 protein. The table has tens of thousands of distinct CDR3 sequences, 8.5% to 10% seen once. The sequenced sample consisted of whole blood. Receptors originate from an adult who was a healthcare worker with PCR-confirmed SARS-CoV-2 infection or an uninfected control (not recorded which). Both conserved end residues are part of each CDR3.

V,CDR3
TRBV9,CASSVGPGLNYEQYF
TRBV14,CASSPRSRSGYTF
TRBV7-2,CASSFRQGHGYTF
TRBV19,CASSPRIQETQYF
TRBV11-2,CASSLYSRDEQYF
TRBV20-1,CSARDRRGRVEAFF
TRBV6-2/TRBV6-3,CASSYSWDRGTTGELFF
TRBV18,CASSPTDGPPTDTQYF
TRBV7-9,CASSLSRDGGYTF
TRBV18,CASLVGTGGYEQYF
TRBV20-1,CSALSLAGGPGETQYF
TRBV7-3,CASSFAESDTQYF
TRBV5-1,CASSPQGGGVYNEQFF
TRBV29-1,CSVAVNTGGLFF
TRBV30,CAWRLRGVSTDTQYF
TRBV7-9,CASSHRTGYYNEQFF
TRBV12-3/TRBV12-4,CASSSPPYEQYF
TRBV29-1,CSVTSVPGTEAFF
TRBV12-3/TRBV12-4,CASSLGGAEAFF
TRBV11-3,CASTLTGESTGELFF
TRBV5-1,CASSPTTNTGELFF
TRBV5-5,CASSRGTSIDTGELFF
TRBV28,CASSPASLLVYGYTF
TRBV20-1,CSARAGGGAYEQYF
TRBV29-1,CSVRDRGYTEAFF
TRBV28,CASSLRLRSKDYGYTF
TRBV6-1,CASSEALAGDMFNEQFF
TRBV27,CASSSLGQPNEKLFF
TRBV20-1,CSARDSPAEQFF
TRBV5-5,CASSLSLANYGYTF
TRBV7-9,CASSRDFSSYNEQFF
TRBV3-1,CASSQEGRDAEAFF
TRBV3-1,CASSQELDRGAFF
TRBV4-2,CASSQDQDRTSGNTIYF
TRBV6-5,CASSPLAGELFF
TRBV6-2/TRBV6-3,CASSKTSGIEMAKNIQYF
TRBV29-1,CSVVGAGGYTF
TRBV7-9,CASSSLRGTDTQYF
TRBV7-3,CASSSGLLSEQFF
TRBV30,CAWKGGTEAFF
TRBV19,CASSIQRSHGGGSHQPQHF
TRBV5-1,CASSLDMNEQFF